The 28 T cell receptor beta chains below all came from one sample that was sequenced in a study of blood T cell repertoires in COVID-19. The table came from immunoSEQ multiplex PCR; TCRdb's copy has only in-frame clones and leaves some out. The sample gives roughly 150,000 clones, about nine tenths of which show up once; roughly 4% is in the top ten. The sample consisted of PBMCs or T cells enriched from blood (not recorded which). Receptor source: a man in his fifties who had recovered from COVID-19.

V gene TRBV28 combines with J gene TRBJ2-1; 11 bases map to TRBD2. The V gene end was trimmed by 6 bases and the J gene end by 8 bases; junction bases not matched to a gene: 6. Germline V CDR1 and CDR2: MDHEN, SYDVKM. The CDR3 is made up of 14 amino acids. The CDR3 DNA follows: TGTGCCAGCAGCCTAGCGGGAGGATTACATGAGCAGTTCTTC. Its protein product is CASSLAGGLHEQFF.

The genes are TRBV7-2 and TRBJ2-7, with TRBD1 matching over 9 bases. After removal of 5 bases from V and 7 bases from J, the junction contained 6 bases not matched to a gene. CDR3 length: 13 amino acids. Germline V gene lookup returns CDR1 SGHTA and CDR2 FQGNSA. The CDR3: CASSEGTGREQYF. DNA for the CDR3: TGTGCCAGCAGCGAGGGGACAGGGAGAGAGCAGTACTTC.

In regard to this clone: One junction end disagrees with the germline gene, perhaps due to a read error. The chain is built from TRBV7-9 and TRBJ2-3; TRBD2 matches 12 bases. CDR3 size: 13 residues. CDR1 SEHNR and CDR2 FQNEAQ come from the germline V gene (reference sequence). CDR3 sequence: CASSLAMTSGSIF. For the CDR3, the DNA is TGTGCCAGCAGCTTAGCAATGACTAGCGGGAGCATTTTT.

The rearrangement joins TRBV18 to TRBJ2-5; TRBD2 matches 8 bases. The length of the CDR3 is 17 residues. CDR1 is KGHSH and CDR2 is LQKENI in the germline V gene. V lost 1 base, J lost 2 bases, and 9 bases stayed unmatched. The CDR3 DNA sequence: TGTGCCAGCTCACCACTCCCGCCAGCGGGGGATCAAGAGACCCAGTACTTC. It specifies CASSPLPPAGDQETQYF.

This chain connects TRBV28 to TRBJ2-3, with D possibly being TRBD2 (5 bases). V dropped 1 base and J dropped 9 bases, with 8 bases sitting between them. The CDR3 spans 12 residues. Germline V gives CDR1 MDHEN, CDR2 SYDVKM. The CDR3 sequence is CASSLSGYTQYF. CDR3 bases: TGTGCCAGCAGTTTATCGGGGTACACGCAGTATTTT.

The chain is built from TRBV9 and TRBJ2-6, with 8 bases that match TRBD1. The CDR3 is 18 residues long. Trimming at V came to 2 bases and at J to 0 bases, leaving 7 bases not matched to a gene. Germline CDR1 reads SGDLS; CDR2 reads YYNGEE. The CDR3 nucleotides are TGTGCCAGCAGCGTCCGACAGGGGTATTCCTCTGGGGCCAACGTCCTGACTTTC. Amino acids: CASSVRQGYSSGANVLTF.

J is TRBJ1-1 and V is TRBV25-1; D is perhaps TRBD1 (6 bases). V was shortened by 3 bases and J by 10 bases, with 21 bases between the two germline ends. This CDR3 region has 15 residues. Germline assignment: CDR1 MGHDK and CDR2 SYGVNS. The CDR3 nucleotides are TGTGCCAGCAGTGACGTAGGGGTAAACAGGGTCCCAGCTTTCTTT. Translating it yields CASSDVGVNRVPAFF.

The CDR3 sequence is CASSAQTGDNQPQHF. The DNA for the CDR3 is TGCGCCAGCAGCGCCCAAACAGGAGACAATCAGCCCCAGCATTTT. The J gene is TRBJ1-5, the V gene TRBV5-1; the D gene is possibly TRBD1 (5 bases). Trimming took 4 bases from V and 3 from J, leaving 14 bases between them. The CDR3 runs to 15 residues. The germline CDR1 and CDR2 sequences are SGHRS and YFSETQ. The variable domain in full, completed from reference TRBV5-1 and TRBJ1-5, reads KAGVTQTPRYLIKTRGQQVTLSCSPISGHRSVSWYQQTPGQGLQFLFEYFSETQRNKGNFPGRFSGRQFSNSRSEMNVSTLELGDSALYLCASSAQTGDNQPQHFGDGTRLSIL.

The chain joins TRBV21-1 to TRBJ1-5; TRBD1 is the table's D call and was not checked against the DNA. TRBV21-1 is designated a pseudogene. This CDR3 is built from 18 residues. The DNA for the CDR3 is TGTGCCAGCAGCAAGGGCCCCTGGCGAGGACATAGCAATCAGCCCCAGCATTTT. This codes for CASSKGPWRGHSNQPQHF.

The chain couples TRBV7-2 to TRBJ2-5; 8 positions agree with TRBD2. Germline lookup yields CDR1 SGHTA and CDR2 FQGNSA. Trimming at V came to 2 bases and at J to 4 bases, leaving 3 bases not matched to a gene. CDR3 size: 14 residues. CDR3 sequence: CASSLFGGGETQYF. CDR3 in DNA: TGTGCCAGCAGCTTATTCGGGGGGGGAGAGACCCAGTACTTC. Using reference TRBV7-2 and TRBJ2-5 for the parts outside the CDR3, the full variable domain is GAGVSQSPSNKVTEKGKDVELRCDPISGHTALYWYRQSLGQGLEFLIYFQGNSAPDKSGLPSDRFSAERTGGSVSTLTIQRTQQEDSAVYLCASSLFGGGETQYFGPGTRLLVL.

V usage is TRBV7-9 and J usage is TRBJ1-6; D might be TRBD1 (5 bases). Between the trimmed V and J ends, which lost 11 bases and 7 bases, there was a span of 15 bases. CDR1 and CDR2 (germline): SEHNR, FQNEAQ (reference sequence). The length of the CDR3 is 13 residues. CDR3 sequence reads: CAWRQSVNSPLHF. The CDR3 DNA sequence: TGTGCCTGGCGACAGTCCGTGAATTCACCCCTCCACTTT.

The rearrangement joins TRBV30 to TRBJ2-3; no clear D. The CDR3 is made up of 13 amino acids. The V end lost 4 bases, the J end lost 0 bases, and 8 bases lay between the germline ends. CDR1 and CDR2 (germline): GTSNPN, SVGIG (reference sequence). CDR3 sequence (DNA): TGTGCCTGGACCGTCCTCAGCACAGATACGCAGTATTTT. Translation gives CAWTVLSTDTQYF.

This clone came up once. The chain combines TRBV4-2 with TRBJ1-3; possible D gene TRBD1, 5 bases. Germline V lookup: CDR1 LGHNA, CDR2 YNFKEQ. Trimming took 1 base from V and 4 from J, leaving 11 bases between them. CDR3 length equals 15 residues. CDR3 nucleotide sequence: TGTGCCAGCAGCCAAGGGGGGGGAGAAGGAAACACCATATATTTT. It specifies CASSQGGGEGNTIYF.

The chain carries TRBV9 and TRBJ2-5, with TRBD2 matching 11 bases. In germline, CDR1 is SGDLS, CDR2 YYNGEE. J was trimmed by 1 base and V by 2 bases; bases with no gene match: 7. The CDR3 consists of 17 residues. The CDR3 loop is CASSVSVLAGGQETQYF. The CDR3 coding sequence is TGTGCCAGCAGCGTTAGTGTTCTAGCGGGGGGCCAAGAGACCCAGTACTTC.

This rearrangement joins TRBV24-1 to TRBJ2-2, with D possibly being TRBD2 (6 bases). The germline V gene has CDR1 KGHDR and CDR2 SFDVKD. The CDR3 runs 17 residues. V shed 4 bases and J shed 4 bases, with 18 bases lying between them. The chain's CDR3 is CATSDSRRAVSTGELFF. The CDR3 nucleotides read TGTGCCACCAGTGACTCACGGAGGGCCGTTAGCACCGGGGAGCTGTTTTTT.

The chain uses TRBV7-2 and TRBJ2-7; 12 nucleotides line up with TRBD2. The germline V gene encodes CDR1 SGHTA and CDR2 FQGNSA. The V gene end was trimmed by 5 bases and the J gene end by 6 bases; junction bases not matched to a gene: 8. This CDR3 comprises 15 residues. The CDR3 loop is CASSLKLAGGREQYF. The CDR3, as DNA: TGTGCCAGCAGCCTCAAACTAGCGGGAGGACGCGAGCAGTACTTC.

This clone was seen a single time. This rearrangement joins TRBV6-5 to TRBJ1-6; 9 positions match TRBD1. The CDR3 sequence is 13 residues long. V dropped 8 bases and J dropped 7; count of bases not matched to a gene: 3. Germline values: CDR1 MNHEY, CDR2 SVGAGI. Written as DNA, the CDR3 is TGTGCCAGCGGGGACAGGGAGAATTCACCCCTCCACTTT. It encodes CASGDRENSPLHF.

The rearrangement joins TRBV7-9 to TRBJ2-5, with 9 bases identical to TRBD1. CDR3 length equals 15 residues. Losses at the gene ends were 3 bases for V and 7 bases for J; bases not matched to a gene: 9. Germline lookup yields CDR1 SEHNR and CDR2 FQNEAQ (reference sequence). CDR3 nucleotides: TGTGCCAGCAGCTTCGGGACAGGGTATTTGGGGACCCAGTACTTC. It specifies CASSFGTGYLGTQYF.

V and J are TRBV19 and TRBJ1-5, with 7 bases aligning to TRBD1. Trimming cost V 9 bases and J 6 bases; bases outside gene matches: 14. The CDR3 extends over 15 amino acids. The germline gives CDR1 LNHDA, CDR2 SQIVND (reference sequence). The chain's CDR3 is CASGGQFFVGQPQHF. The CDR3 DNA sequence: TGTGCCAGCGGGGGACAGTTTTTTGTGGGTCAGCCCCAGCATTTT.

This chain connects TRBV29-1 to TRBJ2-1; D is unresolved. V shed 2 bases and J shed 10 bases, with 18 bases lying between them. CDR1 SQVTM and CDR2 ANQGSEA come from the germline V gene. The CDR3 length is 14 residues. CDR3 in amino acids: CSVENERLLEEQFF. For the CDR3, the DNA is TGCAGCGTTGAAAATGAGCGATTACTTGAAGAGCAGTTCTTC.

The chain has TRBV4-3 and TRBJ2-2, with 7 bases fitting TRBD1. The length of the CDR3 is 14 residues. Germline lookup yields CDR1 LGHNA and CDR2 YSLEER. The V gene end was trimmed by 2 bases and the J gene end by 5 bases; junction bases not matched to a gene: 2. CDR3 DNA: TGCGCCAGCAGCCAACTCAGGGGGACCGGGGAGCTGTTTTTT. As protein: CASSQLRGTGELFF.

The genes are TRBV3-1 (or the pseudogene TRBV3-2) and TRBJ1-4; D may be TRBD1 (6 bases). The CDR3 totals 14 residues. CDR1 is LGHDT and CDR2 is YNNKEL in the germline V gene (reference sequence). V lost 2 bases and J lost 7, with 11 bases in between. The CDR3 loop is CASSQRQGTEKLFF. Written as DNA, the CDR3 is TGTGCCAGCAGCCAAAGGCAGGGGACTGAAAAACTGTTTTTT.

The rearrangement links TRBV4-3 to TRBJ1-6; 7 bases line up with TRBD1. With 1 base clipped from V and 7 bases from J, the junction kept 4 bases outside the gene matches. The germline gives CDR1 LGHNA, CDR2 YSLEER. The CDR3 contains 15 residues. The CDR3 region is CASSQGRGQNSPLHF. The CDR3 bases are TGCGCCAGCAGCCAAGGGCGGGGACAGAATTCACCCCTCCACTTT.

The genes are TRBV6-2 or TRBV6-3 and TRBJ2-7, with 10 positions matching TRBD2. Germline V gene sequence: CDR1 MNHEY, CDR2 SVGEGT. Unmatched junction bases numbered 4, after V lost 2 bases and J lost 3 bases. This CDR3 region has 15 residues. In nucleotides, the CDR3 is TGTGCCAGCAGTTACAGAGGGACTAGCGACTACGAGCAGTACTTC. Amino acid sequence: CASSYRGTSDYEQYF.

J is TRBJ2-2 and V is TRBV10-3; tentative D call: TRBD1 (6 bases). Germline V gene sequence: CDR1 ENHRY, CDR2 SYGVKD. CDR3 size: 15 residues. Trimming shortened V by 0 bases and J by 8 bases, and 13 bases separated the two germline ends. The CDR3, as DNA: TGTGCCATCAGTGAGTCAAAACAGGGCGTAGGGGAGCTGTTTTTT. Its translation: CAISESKQGVGELFF.

The chain links TRBV6-5 to TRBJ1-5, with D perhaps matching TRBD1 (5 bases). Germline assignment: CDR1 MNHEY and CDR2 SVGAGI. This CDR3 contains 13 residues. V was cut by 2 bases and J by 5 bases, with 7 bases left in between. CDR3 loop: CASSYDSHQPQHF. CDR3 sequence (DNA): TGTGCCAGCAGTTACGACAGCCATCAGCCCCAGCATTTT.

This rearrangement joins TRBV10-3 to TRBJ1-1, with 7 positions matching TRBD1. This CDR3 is built from 13 residues. CDR1 and CDR2 (germline): ENHRY, SYGVKD. Losses at the gene ends were 6 bases for V and 1 base for J; bases not matched to a gene: 2. The CDR3 region has the DNA TGTGCCATCAGGAGACAGGGGAACACTGAAGCTTTCTTT. It yields the protein CAIRRQGNTEAFF.

The V and J genes are TRBV21-1 and TRBJ1-3. TRBV21-1 is listed as a pseudogene. CDR3 size: 14 residues. The CDR3 DNA reads TGTGCCATTCTAGACCGCGTCTCTGGAAACACCATATATTTT. Its translation is CAILDRVSGNTIYF.